One T cell receptor (beta chain) is described in this entry. Its antigen remains unknown. The data stem from a study of regulatory and conventional T cells in RAG deficiency. Study-wide findings and caveats: Shannon entropy fell and Simpson indices rose in RAG-deficient patients. Omenn patients showed >80% Treg-Tconv overlap and shorter CDR3 lengths. These Omenn syndrome Treg sorts may hold peripherally activated cells instead.

TCRdb keeps only in-frame clones here, not all; method: immunoSEQ multiplex PCR. The table has about 30,000 clones, 90% seen once. This same sample was also taken into another study, of regulatory T cells. That paper adds: The primer mix had 52 TRBV and 13 TRBJ primers. Skewed V and J usage and few unique V-J pairs marked patient repertoires, most in Tregs.

The sequence was obtained from a human donor in good health. The sample was CD8+ T cells sorted from blood.

The CDR3, as DNA: TGCGCCAGCAGTCACCAAGGTGGGACAGGGAGCACAGATACGCAGTATTTT. This sequence encodes CASSHQGGTGSTDTQYF. V is TRBV4-1 and J is TRBJ2-3, with 9 bases matching TRBD1. This CDR3 has 17 residues. With 6 bases clipped from V and 0 bases from J, the junction kept 10 bases outside the gene matches. Germline-derived CDR1 and CDR2 are MGHRA and YSYEKL.